The next 29 T cell receptor beta chains were all read from a single sample in a study of yellow fever vaccine responses in identical twins. TCRdb re-analysed the RT-PCR reads in MiXCR, keeping a single row per CDR3 protein. The sample lists about 3,000 distinct CDR3 sequences; around nine tenths were seen once. The specimen comprised T cells from blood (PBMCs), unsorted or a sorted subset (not recorded which), sampled before or after yellow fever vaccination (not recorded which). These receptors all come from a woman aged 18-30 years who received the yellow fever vaccine.

V is TRBV3-1 and J is TRBJ1-1; D possibly corresponds to TRBD1 (5 bases). V lost 3 bases, J lost 4 bases, and 9 bases lay in between. This CDR3 is built from 13 residues. Germline values: CDR1 LGHDT, CDR2 YNNKEL (reference sequence). The CDR3 DNA reads TGTGCCAGCAGCCACGGGACGGTCACTGAAGCTTTCTTT. It yields the protein CASSHGTVTEAFF. The full variable domain, in which reference TRBV3-1 and TRBJ1-1 provide the parts outside the CDR3, is DTAVSQTPKYLVTQMGNDKSIKCEQNLGHDTMYWYKQDSKKFLKIMFSYNNKELIINETVPNRFSPKSPDKAHLNLHINSLELGDSAVYFCASSHGTVTEAFFGQGTRLTVV.

CDR3 amino acids: CASRLATPTSGSPYNEQFF. The CDR3 DNA follows: TGTGCAAGTCGCTTAGCGACTCCGACTAGCGGGAGTCCCTACAATGAGCAGTTCTTC. The chain joins TRBV12-2 to TRBJ2-1; whether TRBD2, the table's D call, matches the DNA was not checked. TRBV12-2 is a listed pseudogene. The CDR3 has 19 amino acids.

The chain links TRBV7-2 to TRBJ1-6; no clear D. The length of the CDR3 is 11 residues. Per the germline V gene, CDR1 is SGHTA and CDR2 is FQGNSA. Trimming removed 5 bases from V and 14 bases from J, with 10 bases in between. The CDR3 loop reads CASSRSVSLHF. The CDR3 DNA reads as TGTGCCAGCAGCCGGAGTGTGTCCCTCCACTTT.

The chain uses TRBV29-1 and TRBJ2-1, with 7 bases aligning to TRBD2. V dropped 7 bases and J dropped 9; count of bases not matched to a gene: 9. Germline CDR1 reads SQVTM; CDR2 reads ANQGSEA. This CDR3 contains 12 residues. CDR3 residues: CSALRGSGEQFF. CDR3 in DNA: TGCAGCGCCCTGCGGGGGTCGGGTGAGCAGTTCTTC.

The rearrangement uses TRBV5-1 and TRBJ2-7; 8 bases agree with TRBD1. This CDR3 region has 14 residues. With V trimmed by 4 bases and J by 6 bases, 9 bases remained unmatched. In germline, CDR1 is SGHRS, CDR2 YFSETQ. The CDR3 protein is CASSIGQGFGEQYF. The CDR3 coding sequence is TGCGCCAGCAGCATCGGACAGGGTTTCGGCGAGCAGTACTTC. The complete variable domain, with remaining parts taken from reference TRBV5-1 and TRBJ2-7, reads KAGVTQTPRYLIKTRGQQVTLSCSPISGHRSVSWYQQTPGQGLQFLFEYFSETQRNKGNFPGRFSGRQFSNSRSEMNVSTLELGDSALYLCASSIGQGFGEQYFGPGTRLTVT.

CDR3 sequence: CASSSGEGGRNIQYF. In DNA, the CDR3 is TGTGCCAGCAGCTCCGGTGAGGGGGGTAGAAACATTCAGTACTTC. The V gene is TRBV5-4, the J gene TRBJ2-4; tentatively, D is TRBD1 or TRBD2 (6 bases each). The V gene lost 3 bases and the J gene lost 6 bases, with 16 bases spanning the gap. This CDR3 has 15 residues. Germline CDR1 and CDR2: SGHNT and YYREEE (reference sequence). The full variable domain, its missing parts supplied by reference TRBV5-4 and TRBJ2-4, is ETGVTQSPTHLIKTRGQQVTLRCSSQSGHNTVSWYQQALGQGPQFIFQYYREEENGRGNFPPRFSGLQFPNYSSELNVNALELDDSALYLCASSSGEGGRNIQYFGAGTRLSVL.

The chain uses TRBV12-3 or TRBV12-4 and TRBJ1-6, with D maybe TRBD1 (5 bases). V was clipped by 1 base and J by 8 bases, with 9 bases between them. This CDR3 has 14 residues. CDR3 amino acids: CASSLGQNHSPLHF. The CDR3 DNA is TGTGCCAGCAGTTTAGGACAGAATCATTCACCCCTCCACTTT.

The chain couples TRBV20-1 to TRBJ1-2; tentative D call: TRBD1 (5 bases). The germline V gene has CDR1 DFQATT and CDR2 SNEGSKA (reference sequence). This CDR3 is 9 amino acids long. V lost 6 bases and J lost 10, with 9 bases in between. CDR3 protein: CSAGATYTF. In DNA, the CDR3 is TGCAGTGCCGGGGCCACCTACACCTTC.

This chain connects TRBV4-2 to TRBJ2-5, with a weak D call TRBD1 (6 bases). The germline V and J ends were trimmed by 5 bases and 4 bases, with 11 bases remaining between them. This CDR3 contains 13 residues. Germline V gene data show CDR1 as LGHNA and CDR2 as YNFKEQ. CDR3 DNA sequence: TGTGCCAGCAGCGGGGACATGGGAGAGACCCAGTACTTC. Translating gives CASSGDMGETQYF.

This sequence joins TRBV2 and TRBJ2-4, with 10 positions matching TRBD2. Unmatched junction bases numbered 4, after V lost 5 bases and J lost 0 bases. Per the germline V gene, CDR1 is SNHLY and CDR2 is FYNNEI. The CDR3 covers 16 residues. The CDR3: CASSWTSGLAKNIQYF. The DNA of the CDR3 is TGTGCCAGCAGTTGGACTAGCGGATTAGCCAAAAACATTCAGTACTTC.

The chain uses TRBV28 and TRBJ2-1; no definite D call. V was clipped by 2 bases and J by 9 bases, with 8 bases between them. Germline loops: CDR1 MDHEN, CDR2 SYDVKM. This CDR3 has 12 amino acids. The CDR3 DNA is TGTGCCAGCAGTTTACGCCTGCGTGAGCAGTTCTTC. It is translated as CASSLRLREQFF.

The rearrangement joins TRBV4-2 to TRBJ2-7; D gene unclear. This CDR3 contains 16 residues. The V end was cut by 1 base, the J end by 1 base, with 14 bases between. Per the germline V gene, CDR1 is LGHNA and CDR2 is YNFKEQ. The chain's CDR3 is CASSQGLGMESYEQYF. The CDR3 region has the DNA TGTGCCAGCAGCCAAGGCTTAGGGATGGAATCCTACGAGCAGTACTTC.

The chain is built from TRBV5-4 and TRBJ1-1; D gene uncertain. CDR3 size: 12 residues. V dropped 1 base and J dropped 8 bases, with 9 bases sitting between them. Germline assignment: CDR1 SGHNT and CDR2 YYREEE (reference sequence). In DNA form, the CDR3 reads TGTGCCAGCAGCTTGTCCTCGGGGGAAGCTTTCTTT. The encoded protein is CASSLSSGEAFF.

The chain has TRBV20-1 and TRBJ2-7; no clear D gene. Trimming stripped 3 bases from V and 6 bases from J, with 9 bases between. This CDR3 comprises 11 residues. The germline V gene encodes CDR1 DFQATT and CDR2 SNEGSKA (reference sequence). CDR3 coding DNA: TGCAGTGCTAGCTTGCTTAGCGAGCAGTACTTC. This gives the protein CSASLLSEQYF.

The chain employs TRBV29-1 and TRBJ2-7; D gene unclear. The V end was cut by 4 bases, the J end by 4 bases, with 8 bases between. This CDR3 is 11 amino acids long. Germline values: CDR1 SQVTM, CDR2 ANQGSEA. CDR3 residues: CSVGGEYEQYF. The CDR3 DNA is TGCAGCGTTGGTGGGGAATACGAGCAGTACTTC.

This chain links TRBV20-1 with TRBJ2-7; the D is unclear. The CDR3 sequence is 13 residues long. With 1 base removed from V and 4 bases from J, the gap between germline ends came to 11 bases. In germline, CDR1 is DFQATT, CDR2 SNEGSKA (reference sequence). The CDR3 region has the DNA TGCAGTGCTAGAGTGTTGGCGCCATACGAGCAGTACTTC. It translates to CSARVLAPYEQYF.

This chain joins TRBV12-3 or TRBV12-4 and TRBJ2-1; no definite D call. This CDR3 has 13 residues. V shed 1 base and J shed 5 bases, with 6 bases lying between them. The CDR3 reads CASSLDSDNEQFF. The CDR3 DNA sequence: TGTGCCAGCAGTTTAGACTCTGACAATGAGCAGTTCTTC.

V usage is TRBV18 and J usage is TRBJ2-3; no reliable D call. There are 15 residues in the CDR3. Trimming cost V 4 bases and J 5 bases, with 16 bases left between them. Germline V lookup: CDR1 KGHSH, CDR2 LQKENI. CDR3 region: CASSRLFNQGDTQYF. In nucleotides, the CDR3 is TGTGCCAGCTCACGGCTTTTTAATCAAGGAGATACGCAGTATTTT.

The chain couples TRBV18 to TRBJ2-7; TRBD2 aligns across 11 bases. Trimming took 5 bases from V and 2 from J; bases not matched to a gene: 5. This CDR3 has 15 residues. The germline gives CDR1 KGHSH, CDR2 LQKENI. The CDR3 coding sequence is TGTGCCAGCTCAACCATAGCGGGAGGGCCCTACGAGCAGTACTTC. Translation gives CASSTIAGGPYEQYF.

The chain is built from TRBV13 and TRBJ1-6; maybe TRBD1 (5 bases). V was shortened by 6 bases and J by 7 bases, with 10 bases between the two germline ends. There are 13 residues in the CDR3. The germline V gene encodes CDR1 PRHDT and CDR2 FYEKMQ (reference sequence). The CDR3 sequence: CASRQDSNSPLHF. CDR3 nucleotides: TGTGCCAGCAGACAGGACTCCAATTCACCCCTCCACTTT.

The chain carries TRBV10-3 and TRBJ2-7, with a possible D match to TRBD1 (5 bases). The V end was cut by 2 bases, the J end by 9 bases, with 8 bases between. The CDR3 contains 11 residues. Germline-derived CDR1 and CDR2 are ENHRY and SYGVKD. The CDR3 DNA reads TGTGCCATCAGTGAGGGGGCATCGCAGTACTTC. This sequence encodes CAISEGASQYF.

CDR3 bases: TGCAGCGTCTCCACCGGGGAGCTGTTTTTT. This codes for CSVSTGELFF. The V gene is TRBV29-1, the J gene TRBJ2-2; the D is unclear. The CDR3 is 10 amino acids. Germline values: CDR1 SQVTM, CDR2 ANQGSEA. The ends were cut back, 6 bases at V and 4 bases at J, with 3 bases in the middle.

The gene calls are TRBV23-1 and TRBJ2-3; possibly TRBD1 or TRBD2 for D (5 bases each). TRBV23-1 carries the ORF label, with uncertain function. V lost 3 bases and J lost 6, with 13 bases in between. This CDR3 spans 14 amino acids. The CDR3 DNA follows: TGCGCCAGCAGTCAGAGGGACCGGGTGGATACGCAGTATTTT. This codes for CASSQRDRVDTQYF.

The V call is TRBV5-1, the J call TRBJ2-1, with D tentatively TRBD2 (6 bases). Germline V lookup: CDR1 SGHRS, CDR2 YFSETQ. V was clipped by 4 bases and J by 0 bases, with 11 bases between them. This CDR3 spans 15 amino acids. The CDR3 region is CASSPDGSSYNEQFF. For the CDR3, the DNA is TGCGCCAGCAGCCCAGACGGGAGCTCCTACAATGAGCAGTTCTTC. The entire variable domain, with the rest obtained from reference TRBV5-1 and TRBJ2-1, is as follows: KAGVTQTPRYLIKTRGQQVTLSCSPISGHRSVSWYQQTPGQGLQFLFEYFSETQRNKGNFPGRFSGRQFSNSRSEMNVSTLELGDSALYLCASSPDGSSYNEQFFGPGTRLTVL.

This chain's CDR3 is CASSPTRGATYGYTF. The CDR3, as DNA: TGTGCCAGCAGCCCCACACGAGGGGCTACCTATGGCTACACCTTC. V is TRBV3-1 and J is TRBJ1-2; TRBD1 is a possible D gene (5 bases). The CDR3 has 15 amino acids. The V end was cut by 4 bases, the J end by 4 bases, with 16 bases between. Germline CDR1 is LGHDT and CDR2 is YNNKEL (reference sequence).

With regard to this clonotype: One end of the junction is discordant with germline, which a read error may explain. J is TRBJ1-2 and V is TRBV11-3; D might be TRBD1 (5 bases). Germline V gene sequence: CDR1 SGHNT, CDR2 YENEEA. This CDR3 spans 17 amino acids. Here the CDR3 reads CASSLVPQGWDNYGSTF. The CDR3 nucleotides read TGTGCCAGCAGCTTAGTCCCCCAGGGATGGGATAACTATGGCTCCACCTTC.

The gene calls are TRBV5-1 and TRBJ1-2; D is ambiguous. Germline loops: CDR1 SGHRS, CDR2 YFSETQ. CDR3 length: 15 residues. V lost 4 bases to trimming and J lost 6 bases, with 19 bases between them. The DNA of the CDR3 is TGCGCCAGCAGCCCGGACGGCGTTCCGGCGGATGGCTACACCTTC. Amino acids: CASSPDGVPADGYTF. The full variable domain, with the rest looked up from reference TRBV5-1 and TRBJ1-2, is KAGVTQTPRYLIKTRGQQVTLSCSPISGHRSVSWYQQTPGQGLQFLFEYFSETQRNKGNFPGRFSGRQFSNSRSEMNVSTLELGDSALYLCASSPDGVPADGYTFGSGTRLTVV.

The chain recombines TRBV24-1 with TRBJ2-1; unclear D gene. The germline V gene encodes CDR1 KGHDR and CDR2 SFDVKD. Trimming left V 6 bases short and J 2 bases short, with 13 bases between. The CDR3 runs 15 residues. The CDR3 region has the DNA TGTGCCACCAGTCGCGCCCGAGGCACCTACAATGAGCAGTTCTTC. This translates into CATSRARGTYNEQFF.

The chain has TRBV4-3 and TRBJ2-6; D unresolved. The CDR3 consists of 16 residues. V was shortened by 0 bases and J by 3 bases, with 9 bases between the two germline ends. Germline V gene lookup returns CDR1 LGHNA and CDR2 YSLEER. CDR3 DNA sequence: TGCGCCAGCAGCCAAGAGGCCCCGGGTGGGGCCAACGTCCTGACTTTC. This sequence encodes CASSQEAPGGANVLTF.